The entry below gives a single T cell receptor (beta chain) sequence along with its context. What it binds is unknown. The data belong to a study of OX40 agonist ivuxolimab in advanced cancers. Measured with immunoSEQ multiplex PCR; TCRdb has only the in-frame clones, and not every one. Among just over 20,000 clones listed, about 83% were seen once. Findings of the study overall: Antigen specificity remained undetermined for the expanded peripheral T cells.

The CDR3 covers 12 residues. Germline V CDR1 and CDR2: MGHDK, SYGVNS. Trimming cost V 4 bases and J 3 bases, with 5 bases left between them. The TCR comes from an adult with an advanced solid tumor such as melanoma, head and neck, liver or kidney cancer. The chain links TRBV25-1 to TRBJ2-3, with D hard to call. Specimen: CD4+ or CD8+ T cells sorted from blood, collected in a trial of the OX40 agonist ivuxolimab. The CDR3: CASSAPTDTQYF. In nucleotides, the CDR3 is TGTGCCAGCAGTGCCCCGACAGATACGCAGTATTTT.